This record covers a single TCR beta chain. CDR1 is SGHRS and CDR2 is YFSETQ in the germline V gene. This CDR3 is built from 16 residues. V was clipped by 0 bases and J by 4 bases; unmatched bases: 5. This specimen belongs to a study of blood T cell repertoires in COVID-19. Background on the study: Acute-phase and convalescent COVID-19 samples originated in the United States, Italy and Spain.

Sequencing used immunoSEQ multiplex PCR; TCRdb keeps in-frame clones, though not all of them. The sample contains approximately 16,000 clones, around 77% of which appear only once. The sequenced sample consisted of peripheral blood. This clonotype originated in a human donor in a cohort sampled during active COVID-19. The chain carries TRBV5-1 and TRBJ2-7, with 12 bases matching TRBD1. The CDR3 coding sequence is TGCGCCAGCAGCTTGGCCTCGGGACAGGGGGCGTACGAGCAGTACTTC. Protein sequence: CASSLASGQGAYEQYF.